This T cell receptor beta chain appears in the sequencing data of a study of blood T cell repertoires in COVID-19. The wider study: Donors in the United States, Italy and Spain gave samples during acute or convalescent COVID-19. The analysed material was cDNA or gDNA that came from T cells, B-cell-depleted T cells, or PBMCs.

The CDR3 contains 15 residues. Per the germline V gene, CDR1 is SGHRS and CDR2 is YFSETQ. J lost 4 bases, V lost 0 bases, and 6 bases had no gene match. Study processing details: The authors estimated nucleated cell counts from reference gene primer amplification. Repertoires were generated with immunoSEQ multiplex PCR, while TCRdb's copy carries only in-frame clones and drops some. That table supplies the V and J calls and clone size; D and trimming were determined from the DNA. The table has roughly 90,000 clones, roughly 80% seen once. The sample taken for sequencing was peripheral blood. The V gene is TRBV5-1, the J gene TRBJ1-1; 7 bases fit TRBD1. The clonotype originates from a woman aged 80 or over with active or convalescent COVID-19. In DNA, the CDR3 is TGCGCCAGCAGCTTGGGCTACAGGGGAGGCACTGAAGCTTTCTTT. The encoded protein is CASSLGYRGGTEAFF.